The 26 T cell receptor beta chains presented below share a single source sample, sequenced in a study of blood T cells in healthy people across ages. A second PCR, run for roughly 6 to 11 cycles, used a sample-barcoded 5' primer plus a J-beta primer mix. TCRdb used MiXCR to reprocess the 5' RACE reads, holding one entry per CDR3 protein. The sample contains approximately 770,000 distinct CDR3 sequences, 55% to 75% of which appear only once. What was sequenced was blood. These receptors all come from a man aged 25 to 40 in good health.

V and J are TRBV29-1 and TRBJ1-2; no reliable D call. V lost 2 bases and J lost 2, with 6 bases in between. The CDR3 consists of 12 residues. The germline V gene encodes CDR1 SQVTM and CDR2 ANQGSEA. DNA of the CDR3: TGCAGCGTTGAAACACAGAACTATGGCTACACCTTC. Its protein product is CSVETQNYGYTF.

This sequence joins TRBV20-1 and TRBJ2-1, with 10 bases fitting TRBD2. This CDR3 region has 15 residues. CDR1 is DFQATT and CDR2 is SNEGSKA in the germline V gene (reference sequence). V lost 1 base, J lost 6 bases, and 6 bases stayed unmatched. CDR3 coding DNA: TGCAGTGCTAGAGGAGCTAGCGGGAGATCCAATGAGCAGTTCTTC. Translating it yields CSARGASGRSNEQFF.

J is TRBJ2-1 and V is TRBV12-3 or TRBV12-4, with D possibly TRBD2 on 6 matching bases. Trimming shortened V by 3 bases and J by 1 base, and 10 bases separated the two germline ends. This CDR3 spans 15 amino acids. The CDR3 protein is CASSFPGRSYNEQFF. The CDR3 DNA follows: TGTGCCAGCAGTTTTCCGGGGAGGTCCTACAATGAGCAGTTCTTC.

The chain joins TRBV12-3 or TRBV12-4 to TRBJ2-1; 13 bases line up with TRBD2. This CDR3 spans 19 amino acids. V was clipped by 5 bases and J by 7 bases; unmatched bases: 17. The DNA for the CDR3 is TGTGCCAGCAGTATGCGGACTAGCGGGGGACAATCTTATCTAAATGAGCAGTTCTTC. It codes for CASSMRTSGGQSYLNEQFF.

The V and J genes are TRBV2 and TRBJ2-4; D perhaps matches TRBD2 (6 bases). The J call may be wrong; the DNA end is better matched by TRBJ2-5. Germline assignment: CDR1 SNHLY and CDR2 FYNNEI. This CDR3 comprises 13 residues. The CDR3 DNA sequence: TGTGCCACCATGGAGGGGTCCCAAGAGACCCAGTACTTC. Encoded protein: CATMEGSQETQYF.

This clonotype was seen a single time. V usage is TRBV14 and J usage is TRBJ2-3; TRBD1 aligns across 7 bases. The V gene's germline CDR1 is SGHDN and CDR2 FVKESK. V shed 3 bases, J shed 0 bases, and the junction held 9 bases outside the gene matches. There are 17 residues in the CDR3. CDR3 sequence reads: CASSHLQGQSSTDTQYF. CDR3 nucleotides: TGTGCCAGCAGCCACCTCCAGGGACAGTCTAGCACAGATACGCAGTATTTT.

The gene calls are TRBV29-1 and TRBJ2-5; tentatively, D is TRBD1 or TRBD2 (5 bases each). In germline, CDR1 is SQVTM, CDR2 ANQGSEA. The CDR3 extends over 13 amino acids. The V and J ends lost 7 bases and 4 bases respectively, with 16 bases between them. The CDR3 bases are TGCAGCGGAGCTCCTGCAGGGAGAGAGACCCAGTACTTC. Protein sequence: CSGAPAGRETQYF. The variable domain in full, with the rest retrieved from reference TRBV29-1 and TRBJ2-5, is SAVISQKPSRDICQRGTSLTIQCQVDSQVTMMFWYRQQPGQSLTLIATANQGSEATYESGFVIDKFPISRPNLTFSTLTVSNMSPEDSSIYLCSGAPAGRETQYFGPGTRLLVL.

This clonotype showed up just a few times. The chain employs TRBV20-1 and TRBJ1-5; D may be TRBD1 (6 bases). The ends were cut back, 0 bases at V and 6 bases at J, with 15 bases in the middle. This CDR3 contains 15 residues. Germline-derived CDR1 and CDR2 are DFQATT and SNEGSKA (reference sequence). CDR3 sequence (DNA): TGCAGTGCTAGAGACCCGAGGGGGGCGGGTCAGCCCCAGCATTTT. Translating it yields CSARDPRGAGQPQHF.

The table lists this clonotype with a few counts. The chain is built from TRBV7-8 and TRBJ2-4; TRBD1 matches at 7 bases. There are 15 residues in the CDR3. V trimming: 1 base; J trimming: 2 bases; junction bases outside the gene matches: 2. Per the germline V gene, CDR1 is SGHVS and CDR2 is FQNEAQ. CDR3 loop: CASSLGDSTKNIQYF. CDR3 sequence (DNA): TGTGCCAGCAGCTTAGGGGACAGTACCAAAAACATTCAGTACTTC.

This chain joins TRBV2 and TRBJ2-7, with 9 bases that match TRBD1. Germline lookup yields CDR1 SNHLY and CDR2 FYNNEI. Germline trimming cut 6 bases from V and 1 base from J; bases unmatched to any gene: 7. The CDR3 length is 15 residues. The CDR3 spells CASSHTGGASYEQYF. As DNA, the CDR3 is TGTGCCAGCAGCCACACAGGGGGCGCATCCTACGAGCAGTACTTC.

In this sample, this clonotype turned up a few times. This chain connects TRBV3-1 to TRBJ2-5; 7 positions match TRBD2. The V segment lost 3 bases and the J segment 2 bases; nucleotides outside the gene matches: 15. The CDR3 covers 18 residues. Germline CDR1 is LGHDT and CDR2 is YNNKEL (reference sequence). CDR3 region: CASSQGKDSSGAQETQYF. CDR3 nucleotide sequence: TGTGCCAGCAGCCAGGGTAAAGATTCTAGCGGAGCTCAAGAGACCCAGTACTTC.

The chain recombines TRBV29-1 with TRBJ2-3; 9 nucleotides line up with TRBD1. CDR1 and CDR2 (germline): SQVTM, ANQGSEA. V was pared by 8 bases and J by 3 bases, with 6 bases of the junction left unmatched. The CDR3 consists of 13 residues. The CDR3: CSTDRGETDTQYF. CDR3 nucleotides: TGCAGCACCGACAGGGGGGAAACAGATACGCAGTATTTT.

The V and J genes are TRBV5-6 and TRBJ2-4; TRBD1 or TRBD2 may be the D gene (5 bases each). The DNA end favors TRBJ2-7, so the J call may be wrong. Germline CDR1 and CDR2: SGHDT and YYEEEE. CDR3 length: 17 amino acids. Written as DNA, the CDR3 is TGTGCCAGCAGCTTGGGGGCAACAGGACTTCAGAGGTACGAGCAGTACTTC. Protein: CASSLGATGLQRYEQYF.

This clonotype was observed a few times. The chain employs TRBV30 and TRBJ1-2; D uncertain. Trimming cost V 4 bases and J 3 bases, with 3 bases left between them. There are 10 residues in the CDR3. Germline values: CDR1 GTSNPN, CDR2 SVGIG (reference sequence). CDR3 in amino acids: CAWKDYGYTF. CDR3 DNA sequence: TGTGCCTGGAAAGACTATGGCTACACCTTC.

This clonotype was found once. The V and J genes are TRBV20-1 and TRBJ2-3; D is undetermined. Germline CDR1 and CDR2: DFQATT and SNEGSKA (reference sequence). CDR3 length equals 13 residues. Trimming shortened V by 5 bases and J by 1 base, and 10 bases separated the two germline ends. CDR3 in DNA: TGCAGTGCTTTCGACTCGCGCACAGATACGCAGTATTTT. Translating it yields CSAFDSRTDTQYF.

The CDR3 bases are TGCAGTGCTAGTCCAGCGGGGGGCACCCAAGAGACCCAGTACTTC. Translating it yields CSASPAGGTQETQYF. The chain is built from TRBV20-1 and TRBJ2-5; 9 positions match TRBD2. The CDR3 spans 15 residues. Germline CDR1 DFQATT, CDR2 SNEGSKA (reference sequence). Trimming cost V 3 bases and J 1 base; bases outside gene matches: 6.

The V gene is TRBV7-2, the J gene TRBJ2-5; 12 bases agree with TRBD2. This CDR3 comprises 18 residues. Germline V gene sequence: CDR1 SGHTA, CDR2 FQGNSA. The trim removed 1 base at V and 5 bases at J, leaving 11 bases unmatched. The CDR3 protein is CASSLVALAGGGGETQYF. The CDR3 DNA reads TGTGCCAGCAGCTTAGTGGCCCTAGCGGGAGGGGGCGGGGAGACCCAGTACTTC. Combining the CDR3 with reference TRBV7-2 and TRBJ2-5 gives the whole variable domain GAGVSQSPSNKVTEKGKDVELRCDPISGHTALYWYRQSLGQGLEFLIYFQGNSAPDKSGLPSDRFSAERTGGSVSTLTIQRTQQEDSAVYLCASSLVALAGGGGETQYFGPGTRLLVL.

This clonotype was recorded only once. CDR3 DNA sequence: TGTGCCAGCAGCCTCGACGGGGGACAGGGGCAGTTCTTC. It translates to CASSLDGGQGQFF. This sequence joins TRBV11-3 and TRBJ2-1; 9 nucleotides line up with TRBD1. Germline CDR1 reads SGHNT; CDR2 reads YENEEA. The length of the CDR3 is 13 residues. Losses at the gene ends were 5 bases for V and 12 bases for J; bases not matched to a gene: 8. The entire variable domain, with the rest obtained from reference TRBV11-3 and TRBJ2-1, is as follows: EAGVVQSPRYKIIEKKQPVAFWCNPISGHNTLYWYLQNLGQGPELLIRYENEEAVDDSQLPKDRFSAERLKGVDSTLKIQPAELGDSAVYLCASSLDGGQGQFFGPGTRLTVL.

This clonotype was found a few times. V usage is TRBV4-2 and J usage is TRBJ2-7; no definite D call. The CDR3 runs 15 residues. Germline CDR1 reads LGHNA; CDR2 reads YNFKEQ. Trimming took 0 bases from V and 0 from J, leaving 9 bases between them. The CDR3 nucleotides are TGTGCCAGCAGCCAAGAATTCGGCGCCTCCTACGAGCAGTACTTC. This gives the protein CASSQEFGASYEQYF.

The V gene is TRBV27, the J gene TRBJ2-1; D unresolved. V lost 7 bases and J lost 7, with 8 bases in between. This CDR3 is built from 11 residues. CDR1 and CDR2 from the germline V gene are MNHEY and SMNVEV (reference sequence). CDR3 loop: CASTRQNEQFF. The CDR3 region has the DNA TGTGCCAGCACCCGGCAAAATGAGCAGTTCTTC.

The J gene is TRBJ2-5, the V gene TRBV12-3 or TRBV12-4; tentative D call: TRBD1 (6 bases). Trimming stripped 5 bases from V and 2 bases from J, with 15 bases between. This CDR3 spans 15 amino acids. The CDR3 nucleotides are TGTGCCAGCAGTCCCCCGGGACAACTTCAAGAGACCCAGTACTTC. This sequence encodes CASSPPGQLQETQYF.

The genes are TRBV6-1 and TRBJ2-5, with D possibly called TRBD1 or TRBD2 (5 bases each). Germline lookup yields CDR1 MNHNS and CDR2 SASEGT. This CDR3 contains 16 residues. V shed 0 bases and J shed 3 bases, with 14 bases lying between them. CDR3 coding DNA: TGTGCCAGCAGTGAAGCGAGGGGCAGCAGAAAAGAGACCCAGTACTTC. Translating gives CASSEARGSRKETQYF.

The rearrangement joins TRBV14 to TRBJ2-7; TRBD1 is a possible D gene (5 bases). The V gene lost 6 bases and the J gene lost 5 bases, with 17 bases spanning the gap. The CDR3 runs to 14 residues. Germline V gene data show CDR1 as SGHDN and CDR2 as FVKESK. The CDR3 DNA follows: TGTGCCAGCAGGATGGAGCAGGGTATCCACGAGCAGTACTTC. Translation gives CASRMEQGIHEQYF.

The rearrangement uses TRBV4-2 and TRBJ1-6; 10 nucleotides line up with TRBD1. After removal of 3 bases from V and 7 bases from J, the junction contained 3 bases not matched to a gene. The CDR3 contains 15 residues. Germline lookup yields CDR1 LGHNA and CDR2 YNFKEQ. The CDR3 protein is CASSQGTGANSPLHF. The CDR3 DNA is TGTGCCAGCAGCCAGGGGACAGGGGCCAATTCACCCCTCCACTTT.

The chain recombines TRBV4-3 with TRBJ2-7; D gene ambiguous. Trimming took 0 bases from V and 3 from J, leaving 9 bases between them. The germline V gene has CDR1 LGHNA and CDR2 YSLEER. The CDR3 has 14 residues. The CDR3 is CASSQDRRVYEQYF. DNA of the CDR3: TGCGCCAGCAGCCAAGATCGAAGGGTCTACGAGCAGTACTTC.

The chain has TRBV5-1 and TRBJ2-1; D possibly matches TRBD1 or TRBD2 (5 bases each). V gave up 0 bases and J gave up 7 bases, with 14 bases separating them. CDR1 is SGHRS and CDR2 is YFSETQ in the germline V gene. The CDR3 consists of 15 residues. The CDR3 DNA sequence: TGCGCCAGCAGCTTGGGTGGGGGTCTGGTTAATGAGCAGTTCTTC. This encodes CASSLGGGLVNEQFF.